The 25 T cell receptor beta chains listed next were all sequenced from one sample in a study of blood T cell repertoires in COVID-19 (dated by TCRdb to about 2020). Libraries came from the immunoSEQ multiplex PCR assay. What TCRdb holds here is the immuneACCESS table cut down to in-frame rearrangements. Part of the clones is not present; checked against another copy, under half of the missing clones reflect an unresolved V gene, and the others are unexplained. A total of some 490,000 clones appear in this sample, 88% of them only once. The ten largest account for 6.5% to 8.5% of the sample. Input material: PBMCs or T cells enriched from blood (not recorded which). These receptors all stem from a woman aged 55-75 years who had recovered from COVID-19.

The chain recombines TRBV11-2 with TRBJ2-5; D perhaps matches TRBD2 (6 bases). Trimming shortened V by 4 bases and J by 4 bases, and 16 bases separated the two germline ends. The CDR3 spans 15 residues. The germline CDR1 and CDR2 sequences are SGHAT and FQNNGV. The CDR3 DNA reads TGTGCCAGCAGCTATACGGGCTCCGGGGGAGAGACCCAGTACTTC. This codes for CASSYTGSGGETQYF.

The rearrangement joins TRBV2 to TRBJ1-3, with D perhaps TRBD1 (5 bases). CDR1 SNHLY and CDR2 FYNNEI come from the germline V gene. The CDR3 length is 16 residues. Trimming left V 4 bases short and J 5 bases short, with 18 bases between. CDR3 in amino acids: CASSVIGGLARNTIYF. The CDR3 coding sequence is TGTGCCAGCAGTGTTATCGGGGGATTAGCGAGAAACACCATATATTTT.

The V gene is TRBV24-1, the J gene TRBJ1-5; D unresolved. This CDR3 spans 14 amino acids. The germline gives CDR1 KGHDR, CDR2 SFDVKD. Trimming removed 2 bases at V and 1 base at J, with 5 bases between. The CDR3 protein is CATSDWPSNQPQHF. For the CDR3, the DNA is TGTGCCACCAGTGATTGGCCCAGCAATCAGCCCCAGCATTTT.

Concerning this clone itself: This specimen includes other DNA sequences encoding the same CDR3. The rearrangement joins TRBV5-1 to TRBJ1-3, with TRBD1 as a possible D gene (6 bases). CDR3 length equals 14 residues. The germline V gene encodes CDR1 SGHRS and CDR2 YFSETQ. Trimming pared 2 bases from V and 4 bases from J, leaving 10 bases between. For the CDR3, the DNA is TGCGCCAGCAGCTTTGCGGGGGCCGGAAACACCATATATTTT. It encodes CASSFAGAGNTIYF.

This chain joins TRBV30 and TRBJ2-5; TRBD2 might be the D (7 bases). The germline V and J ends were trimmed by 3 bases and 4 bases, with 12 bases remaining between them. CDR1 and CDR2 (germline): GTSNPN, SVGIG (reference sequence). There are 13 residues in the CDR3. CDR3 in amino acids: CAWRRGGGETQYF. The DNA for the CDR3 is TGTGCCTGGAGGAGGGGAGGGGGAGAGACCCAGTACTTC.

The CDR3: CASSLGGGGTEAFF. DNA of the CDR3: TGTGCCAGCAGCTTAGGGGGGGGCGGCACTGAAGCTTTCTTT. The chain combines TRBV11-2 with TRBJ1-1, with D perhaps TRBD1 (6 bases). Trimming removed 1 base at V and 4 bases at J, with 10 bases between. The CDR3 is 14 residues long. Germline V gene data show CDR1 as SGHAT and CDR2 as FQNNGV.

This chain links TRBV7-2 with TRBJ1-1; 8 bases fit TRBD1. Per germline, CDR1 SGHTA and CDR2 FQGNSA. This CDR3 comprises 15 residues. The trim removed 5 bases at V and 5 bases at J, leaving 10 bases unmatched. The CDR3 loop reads CASSPQLRGHTEAFF. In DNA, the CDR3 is TGTGCCAGCAGCCCTCAACTCAGGGGGCATACTGAAGCTTTCTTT.

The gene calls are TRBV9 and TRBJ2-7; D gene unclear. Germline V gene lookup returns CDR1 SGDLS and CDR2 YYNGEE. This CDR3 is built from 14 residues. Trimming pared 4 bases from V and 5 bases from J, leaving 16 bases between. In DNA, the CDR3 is TGTGCCAGCAGCCCCCGGCCGACATTAAACGAGCAGTACTTC. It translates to CASSPRPTLNEQYF.

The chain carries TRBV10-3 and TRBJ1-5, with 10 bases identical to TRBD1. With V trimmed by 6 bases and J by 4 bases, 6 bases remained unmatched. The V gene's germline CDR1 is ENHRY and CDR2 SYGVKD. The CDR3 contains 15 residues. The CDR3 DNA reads TGTGCCATCAGCGCGGGACAGGGGATAAATCAGCCCCAGCATTTT. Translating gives CAISAGQGINQPQHF.

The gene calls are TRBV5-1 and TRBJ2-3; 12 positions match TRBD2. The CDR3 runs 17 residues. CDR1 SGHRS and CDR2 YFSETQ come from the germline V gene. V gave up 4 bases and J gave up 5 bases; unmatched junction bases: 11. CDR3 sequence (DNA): TGCGCCAGCAGCCGGAAGACTAGCGGGGGCTTGGGAGATACGCAGTATTTT. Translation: CASSRKTSGGLGDTQYF.

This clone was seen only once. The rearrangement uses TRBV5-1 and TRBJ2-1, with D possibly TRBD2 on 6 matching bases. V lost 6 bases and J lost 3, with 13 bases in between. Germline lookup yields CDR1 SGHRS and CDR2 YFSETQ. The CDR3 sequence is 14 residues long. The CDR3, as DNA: TGCGCCAGCACACAGGACTACTACTACAATGAGCAGTTCTTC. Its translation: CASTQDYYYNEQFF.

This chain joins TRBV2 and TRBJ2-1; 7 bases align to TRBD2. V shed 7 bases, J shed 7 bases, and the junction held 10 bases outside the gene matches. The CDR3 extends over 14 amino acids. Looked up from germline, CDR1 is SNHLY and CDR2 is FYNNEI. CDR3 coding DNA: TGTGCCAGCATACTAGCGCGCGCCGGGAATGAGCAGTTCTTC. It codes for CASILARAGNEQFF.

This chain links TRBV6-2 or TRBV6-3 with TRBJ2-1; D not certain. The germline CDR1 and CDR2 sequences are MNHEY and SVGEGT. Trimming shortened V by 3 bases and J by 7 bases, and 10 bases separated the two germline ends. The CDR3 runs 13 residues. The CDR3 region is CASSYPPGNEQFF. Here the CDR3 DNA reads TGTGCCAGCAGTTATCCGCCCGGGAATGAGCAGTTCTTC.

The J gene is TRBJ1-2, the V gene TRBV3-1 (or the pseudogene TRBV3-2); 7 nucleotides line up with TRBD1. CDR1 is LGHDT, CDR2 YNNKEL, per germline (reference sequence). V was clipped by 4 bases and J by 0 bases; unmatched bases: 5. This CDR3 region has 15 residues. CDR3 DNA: TGTGCCAGCAGCCCAAATGACAGGGCTAACTATGGCTACACCTTC. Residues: CASSPNDRANYGYTF.

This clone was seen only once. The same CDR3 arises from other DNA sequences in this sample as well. The CDR3 nucleotides read TGCGCCAGCAGCTTGAGCGGGAATCAGCCCCAGCATTTT. Translating gives CASSLSGNQPQHF. The rearrangement links TRBV5-1 to TRBJ1-5, with no clear D. V lost 1 base and J 4 bases, leaving 6 bases between the germline ends. CDR1 is SGHRS, CDR2 YFSETQ, per germline. This CDR3 is 13 amino acids long.

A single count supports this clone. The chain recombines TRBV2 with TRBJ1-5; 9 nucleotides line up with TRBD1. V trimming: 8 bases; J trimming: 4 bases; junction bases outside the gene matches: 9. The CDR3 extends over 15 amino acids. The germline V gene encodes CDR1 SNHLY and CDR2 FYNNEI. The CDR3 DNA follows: TGTGCCAGCGGGCAAGGACAGGGGAATAATCAGCCCCAGCATTTT. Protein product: CASGQGQGNNQPQHF.

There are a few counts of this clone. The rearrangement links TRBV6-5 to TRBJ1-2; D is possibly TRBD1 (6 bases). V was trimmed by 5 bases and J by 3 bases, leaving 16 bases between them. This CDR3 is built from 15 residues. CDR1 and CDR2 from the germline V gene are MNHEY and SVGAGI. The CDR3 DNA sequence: TGTGCCAGCAGTCTTGGGGGGGGGCGTGACTATGGCTACACCTTC. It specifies CASSLGGGRDYGYTF.

CDR3 nucleotide sequence: TGTGCCAGCAGTTACGGCAACCCAGGGCAAAACACCATATATTTT. This sequence encodes CASSYGNPGQNTIYF. The J gene is TRBJ1-3, the V gene TRBV6-5; tentatively, D is TRBD1 (5 bases). Germline CDR1 is MNHEY and CDR2 is SVGAGI. Trimming pared 2 bases from V and 6 bases from J, leaving 14 bases between. The CDR3 extends over 15 amino acids.

The CDR3 loop reads CASSERAPGTDTQYF. Here the CDR3 DNA reads TGTGCCAGCAGTGAAAGGGCACCGGGGACAGATACGCAGTATTTT. V is TRBV6-1 and J is TRBJ2-3, with D perhaps matching TRBD2 (5 bases). Trimming took 2 bases from V and 3 from J, leaving 12 bases between them. Germline-derived CDR1 and CDR2 are MNHNS and SASEGT. CDR3 length: 15 residues.

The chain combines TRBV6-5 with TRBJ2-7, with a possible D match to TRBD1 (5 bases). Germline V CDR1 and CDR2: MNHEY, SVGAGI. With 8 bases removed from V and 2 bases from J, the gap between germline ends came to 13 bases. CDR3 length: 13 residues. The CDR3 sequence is CASGGPGTYEQYV. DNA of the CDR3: TGTGCCAGCGGCGGCCCAGGGACCTACGAGCAGTACGTC.

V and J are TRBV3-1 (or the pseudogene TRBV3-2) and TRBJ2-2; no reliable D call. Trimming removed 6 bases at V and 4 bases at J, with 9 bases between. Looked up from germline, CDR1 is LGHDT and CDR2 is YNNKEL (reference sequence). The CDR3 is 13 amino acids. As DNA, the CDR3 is TGTGCCAGCAGTCCCCTAGTCACCGGGGAGCTGTTTTTT. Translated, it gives CASSPLVTGELFF.

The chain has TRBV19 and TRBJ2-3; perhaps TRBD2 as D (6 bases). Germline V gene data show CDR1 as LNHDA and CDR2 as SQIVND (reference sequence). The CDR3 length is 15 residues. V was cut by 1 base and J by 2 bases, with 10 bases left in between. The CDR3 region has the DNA TGTGCCAGTAGTATAGGGGGAGGTTTCACAGATACGCAGTATTTT. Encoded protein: CASSIGGGFTDTQYF. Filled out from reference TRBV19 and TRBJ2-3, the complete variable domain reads DGGITQSPKYLFRKEGQNVTLSCEQNLNHDAMYWYRQDPGQGLRLIYYSQIVNDFQKGDIAEGYSVSREKKESFPLTVTSAQKNPTAFYLCASSIGGGFTDTQYFGPGTRLTVL.

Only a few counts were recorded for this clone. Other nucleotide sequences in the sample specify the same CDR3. CDR3 region: CASSLLYGYTF. CDR3 nucleotide sequence: TGTGCCAGCAGTTTACTGTATGGCTACACCTTC. This chain joins TRBV12-3 or TRBV12-4 and TRBJ1-2; D call uncertain. CDR3 length: 11 residues. The V end was cut by 2 bases, the J end by 5 bases, with 3 bases between.

CDR3 DNA sequence: TGTGCCAGCACCCCCGGTGGGACAGGGGGGACCGGGGAGCTGTTTTTT. As protein: CASTPGGTGGTGELFF. The chain couples TRBV5-4 to TRBJ2-2, with TRBD1 matching over 11 bases. Germline CDR1 is SGHNT and CDR2 is YYREEE (reference sequence). The CDR3 extends over 16 amino acids. The junction had 9 bases not matched to a gene; V was cut back by 6 bases and J by 5 bases.

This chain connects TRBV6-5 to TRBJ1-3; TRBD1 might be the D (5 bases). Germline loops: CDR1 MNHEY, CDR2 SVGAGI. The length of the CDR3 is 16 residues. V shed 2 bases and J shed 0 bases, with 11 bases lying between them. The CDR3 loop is CASSYKQVRSGNTIYF. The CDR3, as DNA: TGTGCCAGCAGTTACAAACAGGTTCGCTCTGGAAACACCATATATTTT.